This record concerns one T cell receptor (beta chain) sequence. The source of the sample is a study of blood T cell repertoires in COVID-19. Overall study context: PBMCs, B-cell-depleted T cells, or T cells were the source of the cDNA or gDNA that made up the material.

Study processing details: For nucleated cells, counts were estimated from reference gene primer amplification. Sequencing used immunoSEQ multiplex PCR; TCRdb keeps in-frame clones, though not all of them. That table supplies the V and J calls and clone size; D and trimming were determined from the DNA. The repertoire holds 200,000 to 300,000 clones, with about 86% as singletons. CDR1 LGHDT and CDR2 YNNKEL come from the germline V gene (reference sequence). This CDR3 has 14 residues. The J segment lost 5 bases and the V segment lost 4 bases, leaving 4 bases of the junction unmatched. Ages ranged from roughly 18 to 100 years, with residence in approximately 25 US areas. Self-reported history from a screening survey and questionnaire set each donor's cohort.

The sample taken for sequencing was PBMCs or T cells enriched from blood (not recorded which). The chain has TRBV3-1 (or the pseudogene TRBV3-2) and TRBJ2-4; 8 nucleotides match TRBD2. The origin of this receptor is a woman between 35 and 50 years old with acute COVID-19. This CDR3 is CASSPSGFENIQYF. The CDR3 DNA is TGTGCCAGCAGCCCTAGCGGGTTCGAAAACATTCAGTACTTC.